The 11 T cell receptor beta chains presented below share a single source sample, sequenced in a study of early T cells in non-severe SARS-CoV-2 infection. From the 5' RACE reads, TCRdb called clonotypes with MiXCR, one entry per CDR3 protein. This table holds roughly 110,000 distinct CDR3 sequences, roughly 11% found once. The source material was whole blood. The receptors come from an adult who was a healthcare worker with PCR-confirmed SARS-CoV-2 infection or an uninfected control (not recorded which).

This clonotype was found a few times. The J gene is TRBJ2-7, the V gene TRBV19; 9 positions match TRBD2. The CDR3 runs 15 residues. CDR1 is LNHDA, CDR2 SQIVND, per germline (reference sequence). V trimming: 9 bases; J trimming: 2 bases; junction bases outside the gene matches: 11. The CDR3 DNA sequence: TGTGCCAGCAGTGAGGCTGGCGGGAGGGCCTACGAGCAGTACTTC. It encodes CASSEAGGRAYEQYF.

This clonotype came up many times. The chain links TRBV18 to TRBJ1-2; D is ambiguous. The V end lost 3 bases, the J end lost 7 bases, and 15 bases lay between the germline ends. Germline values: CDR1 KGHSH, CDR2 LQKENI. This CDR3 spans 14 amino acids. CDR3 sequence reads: CASSPGRVFGGYTF. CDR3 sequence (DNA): TGTGCCAGCTCACCTGGTCGGGTTTTCGGTGGCTACACCTTC. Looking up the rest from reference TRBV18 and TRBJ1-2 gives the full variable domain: NAGVMQNPRHLVRRRGQEARLRCSPMKGHSHVYWYRQLPEEGLKFMVYLQKENIIDESGMPKERFSAEFPKEGPSILRIQQVVRGDSAAYFCASSPGRVFGGYTFGSGTRLTVV.

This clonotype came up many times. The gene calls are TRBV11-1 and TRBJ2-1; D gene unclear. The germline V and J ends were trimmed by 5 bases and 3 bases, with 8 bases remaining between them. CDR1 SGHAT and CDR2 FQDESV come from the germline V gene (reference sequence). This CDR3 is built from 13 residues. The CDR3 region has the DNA TGTGCCAGCAGCCCCCGGAGCTACAATGAGCAGTTCTTC. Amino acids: CASSPRSYNEQFF.

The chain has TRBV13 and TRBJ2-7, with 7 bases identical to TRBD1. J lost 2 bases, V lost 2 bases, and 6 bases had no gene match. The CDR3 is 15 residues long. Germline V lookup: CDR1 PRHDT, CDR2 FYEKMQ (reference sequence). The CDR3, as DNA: TGTGCCAGCAGCTTAAGGGACAGCAACACCTACGAGCAGTACTTC. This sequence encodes CASSLRDSNTYEQYF.

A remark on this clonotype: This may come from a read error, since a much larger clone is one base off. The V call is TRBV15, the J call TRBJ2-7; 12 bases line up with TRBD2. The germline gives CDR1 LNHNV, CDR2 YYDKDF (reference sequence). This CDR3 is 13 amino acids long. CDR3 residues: CVTKLAGGNEQYF. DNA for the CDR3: TGTGTCACGAAACTAGCGGGAGGAAACGAGCAGTACTTC.

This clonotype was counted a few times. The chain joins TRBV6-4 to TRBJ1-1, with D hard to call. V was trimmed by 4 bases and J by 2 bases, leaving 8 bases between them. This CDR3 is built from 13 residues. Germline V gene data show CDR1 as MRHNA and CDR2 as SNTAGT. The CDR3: CASSVEGNTEAFF. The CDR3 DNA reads TGTGCCAGCAGTGTTGAGGGTAACACTGAAGCTTTCTTT.

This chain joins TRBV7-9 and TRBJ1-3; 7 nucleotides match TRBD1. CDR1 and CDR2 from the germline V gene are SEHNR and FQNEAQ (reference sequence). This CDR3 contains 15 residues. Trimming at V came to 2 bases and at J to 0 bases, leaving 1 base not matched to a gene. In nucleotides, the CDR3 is TGTGCCAGCAGCTTAAGGGACAGCTCTGGAAACACCATATATTTT. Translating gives CASSLRDSSGNTIYF.

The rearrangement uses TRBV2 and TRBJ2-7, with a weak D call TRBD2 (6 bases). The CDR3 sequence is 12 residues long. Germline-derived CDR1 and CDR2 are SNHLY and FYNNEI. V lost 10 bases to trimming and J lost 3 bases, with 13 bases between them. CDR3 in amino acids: CATGLTLYEQYF. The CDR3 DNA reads TGTGCCACTGGACTAACCCTCTACGAGCAGTACTTC.

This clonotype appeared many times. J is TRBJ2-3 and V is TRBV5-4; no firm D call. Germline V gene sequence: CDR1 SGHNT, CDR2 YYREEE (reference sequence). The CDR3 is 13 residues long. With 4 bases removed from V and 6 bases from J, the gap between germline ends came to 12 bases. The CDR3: CASSQDRVDTQYF. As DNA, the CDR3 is TGTGCCAGCAGCCAAGACCGGGTCGATACGCAGTATTTT.

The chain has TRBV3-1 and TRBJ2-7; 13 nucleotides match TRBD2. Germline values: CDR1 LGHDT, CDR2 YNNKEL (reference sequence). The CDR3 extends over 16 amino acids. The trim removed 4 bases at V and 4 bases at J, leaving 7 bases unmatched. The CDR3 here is CASSRQGLAGMYEQYF. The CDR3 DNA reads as TGTGCCAGCAGCCGCCAGGGACTAGCGGGGATGTACGAGCAGTACTTC.

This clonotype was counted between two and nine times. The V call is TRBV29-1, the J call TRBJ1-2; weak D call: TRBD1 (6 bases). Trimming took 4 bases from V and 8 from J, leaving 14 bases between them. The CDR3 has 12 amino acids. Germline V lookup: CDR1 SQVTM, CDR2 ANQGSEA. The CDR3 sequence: CSVARRGSGYTF. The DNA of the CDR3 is TGCAGCGTTGCGCGGAGGGGGAGCGGCTACACCTTC.